This T cell receptor beta chain was sequenced in a study of control samples from healthy donors and cancer patients. Trimming stripped 4 bases from V and 8 bases from J, with 12 bases between. The CDR3 is 13 residues long. Assay: immunoSEQ multiplex PCR; the TCRdb copy retains only in-frame clones and omits some. The table has 250,000 to 300,000 clones, over 75% seen once. Material: PBMCs. The origin of this receptor is an older woman with lung cancer. The chain combines TRBV12-3 or TRBV12-4 with TRBJ2-1, with D possibly being TRBD1 (5 bases). The chain's CDR3 is CASSSPAGYEQFF. CDR3 sequence (DNA): TGTGCCAGCAGTTCTCCCGCAGGGTATGAGCAGTTCTTC.